A selection of T cell receptor beta chains follows, all from one sample in a study of regulatory T cells in long-lasting Graves disease. TCRdb processed the multiplex PCR reads anew with MiXCR; each CDR3 protein has one entry. Of more than 400,000 distinct CDR3 sequences listed, about 16% are singletons. This sample was also put to use in a study of T cells in Graves' hyperthyroidism and ophthalmopathy.

Here the sequenced sample was peripheral blood mononuclear cells (PBMCs), taken at new diagnosis, from a patient treated with antithyroid drugs. Receptor source: a woman aged 25-40 years with Graves disease. Both conserved end residues are part of each CDR3.

J: TRBJ2-2
V: TRBV18
CDR3: CASSLRTGIDTGELFF

J: TRBJ2-1
V: TRBV18
CDR3: CASSPPGTGGFF

J: TRBJ2-1
V: TRBV7-9
CDR3: CASSLASGIGNEQFF

J: TRBJ2-3
V: TRBV3-1
CDR3: CASSLARGPMTDTQYF

J: TRBJ2-3
V: TRBV6-1
CDR3: CASSERHGSTDTQYF

J: TRBJ2-3
V: TRBV7-3
CDR3: CASSLMGGGSTDTQYF

J: TRBJ1-1
V: TRBV5-5
CDR3: CASTAPGKYTEAFF

J: TRBJ2-3
V: TRBV11-2
CDR3: CASSFNSDTDTQYF

J: TRBJ1-1
V: TRBV4-1
CDR3: CASSQMFRGRGRDTAEAFF

J: TRBJ2-1
V: TRBV28
CDR3: CASGRPLLNEQFF

J: TRBJ1-5
V: TRBV7-2
CDR3: CASSLAGWWGDLNQPQHF

J: TRBJ2-7
V: TRBV20-1
CDR3: CSARIYRDSYEQYF

J: TRBJ1-1
V: TRBV5-1
CDR3: CASTSSGAEAFF

J: TRBJ1-3
V: TRBV29-1
CDR3: CSVVYSSGNTIYF

J: TRBJ2-1
V: TRBV6-1
CDR3: CASSPPGPLGYNEQFF

J: TRBJ2-5
V: TRBV7-9
CDR3: CASSGTRYQETQYF

J: TRBJ1-5
V: TRBV19
CDR3: CASSPPTWAQPQHF